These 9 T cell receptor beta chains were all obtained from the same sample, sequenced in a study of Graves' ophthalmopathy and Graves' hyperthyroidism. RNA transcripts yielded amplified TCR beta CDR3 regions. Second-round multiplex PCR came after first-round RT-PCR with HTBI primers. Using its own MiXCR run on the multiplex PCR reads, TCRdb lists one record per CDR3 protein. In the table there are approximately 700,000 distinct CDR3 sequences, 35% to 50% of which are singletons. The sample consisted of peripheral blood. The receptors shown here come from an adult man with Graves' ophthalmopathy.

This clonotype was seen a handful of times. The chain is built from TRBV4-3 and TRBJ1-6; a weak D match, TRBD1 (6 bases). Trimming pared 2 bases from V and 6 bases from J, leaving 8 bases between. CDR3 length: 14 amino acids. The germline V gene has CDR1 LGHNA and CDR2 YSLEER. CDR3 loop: CASSQLDSNSPLHF. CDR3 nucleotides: TGCGCCAGCAGCCAACTGGACAGTAATTCACCCCTCCACTTT.

The CDR3 is CAISEGREAQYF. The CDR3 bases are TGTGCCATCAGTGAAGGACGGGAGGCCCAGTACTTC. This chain joins TRBV10-3 and TRBJ2-5; the match to TRBD2 covers 7 bases. Germline CDR1 and CDR2: ENHRY and SYGVKD. The ends lost 3 bases at V and 9 bases at J; junction bases unmatched: 4. The CDR3 spans 12 residues.

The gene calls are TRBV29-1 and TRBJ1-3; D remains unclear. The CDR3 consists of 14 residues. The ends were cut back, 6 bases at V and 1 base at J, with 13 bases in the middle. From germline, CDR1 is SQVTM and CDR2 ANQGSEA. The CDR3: CSVEKRESGNTIYF. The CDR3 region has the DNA TGCAGCGTAGAAAAGCGGGAGTCTGGAAACACCATATATTTT. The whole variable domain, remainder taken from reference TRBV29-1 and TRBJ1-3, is SAVISQKPSRDICQRGTSLTIQCQVDSQVTMMFWYRQQPGQSLTLIATANQGSEATYESGFVIDKFPISRPNLTFSTLTVSNMSPEDSSIYLCSVEKRESGNTIYFGEGSWLTVV.

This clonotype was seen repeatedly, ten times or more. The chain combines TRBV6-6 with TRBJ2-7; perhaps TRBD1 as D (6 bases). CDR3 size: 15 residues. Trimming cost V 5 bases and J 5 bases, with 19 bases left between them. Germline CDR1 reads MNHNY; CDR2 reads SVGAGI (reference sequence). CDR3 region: CASSTRTAYGHEQYF. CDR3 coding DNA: TGTGCCAGCAGTACCCGGACAGCTTATGGGCACGAGCAGTACTTC.

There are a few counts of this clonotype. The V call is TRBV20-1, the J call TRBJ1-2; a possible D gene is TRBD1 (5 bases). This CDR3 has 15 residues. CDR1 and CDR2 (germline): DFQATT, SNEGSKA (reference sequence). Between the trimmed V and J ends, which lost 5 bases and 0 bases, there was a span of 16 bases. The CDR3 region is CSAPRGAEANYGYTF. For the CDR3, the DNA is TGCAGTGCTCCAAGAGGGGCCGAAGCTAACTATGGCTACACCTTC.

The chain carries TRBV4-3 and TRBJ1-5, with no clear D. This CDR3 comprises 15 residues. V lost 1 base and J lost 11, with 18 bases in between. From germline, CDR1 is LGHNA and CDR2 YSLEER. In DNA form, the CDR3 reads TGCGCCAGCAGCCAAGGAACGGGAGTGCGGGAGACCCAGCATTTT. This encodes CASSQGTGVRETQHF.

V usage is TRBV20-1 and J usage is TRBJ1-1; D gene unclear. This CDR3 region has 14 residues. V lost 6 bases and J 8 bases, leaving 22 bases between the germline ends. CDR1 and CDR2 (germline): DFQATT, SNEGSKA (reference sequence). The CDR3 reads CSASSGVSSPEAFF. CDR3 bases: TGCAGTGCCTCATCGGGAGTTTCGAGCCCCGAAGCTTTCTTT.

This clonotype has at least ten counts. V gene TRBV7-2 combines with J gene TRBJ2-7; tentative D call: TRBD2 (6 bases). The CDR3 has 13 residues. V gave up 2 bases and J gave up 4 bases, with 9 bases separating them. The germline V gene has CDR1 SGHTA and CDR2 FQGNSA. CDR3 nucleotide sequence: TGTGCCAGCAGCTTACCAGGGAGGTACGAGCAGTACTTC. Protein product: CASSLPGRYEQYF.

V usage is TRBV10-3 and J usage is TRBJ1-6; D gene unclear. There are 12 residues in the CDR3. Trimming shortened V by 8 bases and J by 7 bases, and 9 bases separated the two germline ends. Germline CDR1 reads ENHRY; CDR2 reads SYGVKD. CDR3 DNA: TGTGCCATCGGCGGACCGAATTCACCCCTCCACTTT. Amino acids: CAIGGPNSPLHF.